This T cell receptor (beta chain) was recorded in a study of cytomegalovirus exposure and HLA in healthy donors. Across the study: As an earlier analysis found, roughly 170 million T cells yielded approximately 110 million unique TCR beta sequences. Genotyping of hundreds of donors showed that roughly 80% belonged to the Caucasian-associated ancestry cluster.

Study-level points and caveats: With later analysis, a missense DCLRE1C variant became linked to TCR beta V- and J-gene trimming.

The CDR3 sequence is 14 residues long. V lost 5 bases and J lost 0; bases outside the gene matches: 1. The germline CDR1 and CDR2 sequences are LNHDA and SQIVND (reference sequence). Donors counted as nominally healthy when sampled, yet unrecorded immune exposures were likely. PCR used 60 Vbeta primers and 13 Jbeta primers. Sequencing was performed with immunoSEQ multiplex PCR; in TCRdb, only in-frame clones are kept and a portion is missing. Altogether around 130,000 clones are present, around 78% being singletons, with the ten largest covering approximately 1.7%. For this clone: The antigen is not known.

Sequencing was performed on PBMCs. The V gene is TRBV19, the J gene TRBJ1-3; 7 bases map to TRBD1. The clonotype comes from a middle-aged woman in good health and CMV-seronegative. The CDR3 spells CASSGDSSGNTIYF. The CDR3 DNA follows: TGTGCCAGTAGTGGGGACAGCTCTGGAAACACCATATATTTT.